A selection of T cell receptor beta chains follows, all from one sample in a study of blood T cell repertoires in COVID-19. The repertoire was sequenced with immunoSEQ multiplex PCR; TCRdb's copy has only in-frame clones and lacks some. The sample carries roughly 250,000 clones, approximately 87% recorded once. The specimen sequenced was peripheral blood. The receptors were gathered from a woman aged 45 to 65 with acute or convalescent COVID-19. The CDR3 runs from the conserved cysteine through the conserved F or W. D genes are given only for firm matches. Clone size is shown for a subset of rows, as once, few, many or a class of expanded clone.

DNA	CDR3	J	size	V	D
TGTGCCAGCAGTTTGCAGGGGAGGGGGGAGCAGTACTTC	CASSLQGRGEQYF	TRBJ2-7	.	TRBV28	.
TGTGCCAGCAGGCCGTCGGCTAGCGGGAGGGTGAATGAGCAGTTCTTC	CASRPSASGRVNEQFF	TRBJ2-1	.	TRBV7-3	TRBD2
TGTGCCAGCAGCCCAACCAGCCAAAGGACAGGGCAACAAGAGACCCAGTACTTC	CASSPTSQRTGQQETQYF	TRBJ2-5	.	TRBV7-9	TRBD1
TGTGCCAGCAGCCCCGCGGCAGGGGGCATGAGCACAGATACGCAGTATTTT	CASSPAAGGMSTDTQYF	TRBJ2-3	once	TRBV7-9	TRBD1
TGTGCCAGCAGTGCGGGAGCCGCAGATACGCAGTATTTT	CASSAGAADTQYF	TRBJ2-3	.	TRBV7-3	TRBD2
TGTGCCAGCAGTCCCGGGTGGAGGTCCTACAATGAGCAGTTCTTC	CASSPGWRSYNEQFF	TRBJ2-1	once	TRBV6-5	.
TGTGCCAGCACTTATACAGGGGGTCAGTTCTTC	CASTYTGGQFF	TRBJ2-1	.	TRBV12-3/TRBV12-4	TRBD1
TGTGCCAGCAGCCGAGATCGACAGATTAATGAAAAACTGTTTTTT	CASSRDRQINEKLFF	TRBJ1-4	.	TRBV4-2	.
TGTGCCAGCAGCTTAGGACAGTTACCGACCTACGAGCAGTACTTC	CASSLGQLPTYEQYF	TRBJ2-7	once	TRBV7-3	.
TGTGCCAGCAGTGCCGGACTAGCGGGAGGGTCCGAGCAGTACTTC	CASSAGLAGGSEQYF	TRBJ2-7	.	TRBV25-1	TRBD2
TGTGCCACCAGCAGGGTTGGAGGGTTACCCCTCCACACCGGGGAGCTGTTTTTT	CATSRVGGLPLHTGELFF	TRBJ2-2	.	TRBV15	.
TGTGCCAGCACCCTAACGGGGTTGGTTTCCTTGGCAGATACGCAGTATTTT	CASTLTGLVSLADTQYF	TRBJ2-3	.	TRBV27	.
TGTGCCAGCAGTCTGGGACAGGGGGCAACCTACGAGCAGTACTTC	CASSLGQGATYEQYF	TRBJ2-7	few	TRBV7-7	TRBD1
TGTGCCAGCAGCCAAGACACGGGCAGGGTAATTGGTGAAAAACTGTTTTTT	CASSQDTGRVIGEKLFF	TRBJ1-4	.	TRBV3-1/TRBV3-2	.
TGTGCCAGCAGCCAAGCTGCGGGAGGAGAGACCCAGTACTTC	CASSQAAGGETQYF	TRBJ2-5	once	TRBV3-1/TRBV3-2	TRBD2
TGTGCCAGCAGTAACCCCGGGACAGGGAATTCACCCCTCCACTTT	CASSNPGTGNSPLHF	TRBJ1-6	once	TRBV25-1	TRBD1
TGTGCCAGCAGCCAAGACCCCGGTAGCGGCAGATACGAGCAGTACTTC	CASSQDPGSGRYEQYF	TRBJ2-7	.	TRBV3-1/TRBV3-2	.
TGTGCCAGCAGCTTGGGGACTAGCGGGAGTTGGCAGTTCTTC	CASSLGTSGSWQFF	TRBJ2-1	once	TRBV7-9	TRBD2
TGTGCCAGCAGCTTAACAGGGGGCAGTTCACCCCTCCACTTT	CASSLTGGSSPLHF	TRBJ1-6	.	TRBV5-6	TRBD1
TGTGCCAGCAGCCCACGCGAAAATAGCAATCAGCCCCAGCATTTT	CASSPRENSNQPQHF	TRBJ1-5	.	TRBV6-5	.
TGTGCCAGCAGCGCCTTGGACAGGGGACATATCGGGCGCAATCAGCCCCAGCATTTT	CASSALDRGHIGRNQPQHF	TRBJ1-5	.	TRBV21-1	.
TGTGCCAGCAGTTCCCCGAGCCACTTGAACACTGAAGCTTTCTTT	CASSSPSHLNTEAFF	TRBJ1-1	.	TRBV27	.
TGTGCCAGCAGTTTATCTTGGGTGGAGCCGGGCAAAAACATTCAGTACTTC	CASSLSWVEPGKNIQYF	TRBJ2-4	.	TRBV27	.
TGCGCCAGCAGCCCCATTGGCCCCTACGAGCAGTACTTC	CASSPIGPYEQYF	TRBJ2-7	.	TRBV5-1	.
TGTGCCAGCAGCTTGGTACAGGGGACCGGGGAGCTGTTTTTT	CASSLVQGTGELFF	TRBJ2-2	.	TRBV5-4	TRBD1
TGTGCCAGCAGGGCGGGCACTGAAGCTTTCTTT	CASRAGTEAFF	TRBJ1-1	.	TRBV25-1	.
TGTGCCAGCAGTTACTCAGGACAGGGACATCAGCCCCAGCATTTT	CASSYSGQGHQPQHF	TRBJ1-5	once	TRBV6-2/TRBV6-3	TRBD1
TGTGCCAGCAGCCCCCTAGGGACTAGACAATACGAGCAGTACTTC	CASSPLGTRQYEQYF	TRBJ2-7	.	TRBV9	TRBD2
TGTGCCAGCAAACACAGGGGAAACACTGAAGCTTTCTTT	CASKHRGNTEAFF	TRBJ1-1	.	TRBV28	TRBD1
TGTGCCAGCAGCGTAGGGGGAGGGGGCACTGAAGCTTTCTTT	CASSVGGGGTEAFF	TRBJ1-1	.	TRBV2	.
TGTGCCAGCAGTAGACTAGCGAGATCCGGGGCCAACGTCCTGACTTTC	CASSRLARSGANVLTF	TRBJ2-6	.	TRBV2	TRBD2
TGCGCCAGCAGCTTGGCGGGTGAGCAGTACTTC	CASSLAGEQYF	TRBJ2-7	.	TRBV5-1	.
TGTGCCAGCAGCTGGACAGGGGGGGGTGGCTACACCTTC	CASSWTGGGGYTF	TRBJ1-2	once	TRBV5-4	TRBD1
TGTGCCAGCAGTTTACCTAGGTTCAATGAGCAGTTCTTC	CASSLPRFNEQFF	TRBJ2-1	.	TRBV28	.
TGTGCCAGCAGTTTAAGTTCAGCGGGAGGGCGCGGCACCGGGGAGCTGTTTTTT	CASSLSSAGGRGTGELFF	TRBJ2-2	.	TRBV27	TRBD2
TGTGCCAGCAGAACGACCGTGGGCCGCTACGAGCAGTACTTC	CASRTTVGRYEQYF	TRBJ2-7	many	TRBV28	.
TGTGCCAGCAGTTGGGACAGGCGGCTTGGGGGCACCGGGGAGCTGTTTTTT	CASSWDRRLGGTGELFF	TRBJ2-2	.	TRBV27	TRBD1
TGTGCCAGCAGTTTAGGCCTACAGAAGACCCAGTACTTC	CASSLGLQKTQYF	TRBJ2-5	.	TRBV27	.
TGTGCCAGCAGCTTAACCGAAGGAGGGAGGGCCAACACAGATACGCAGTATTTT	CASSLTEGGRANTDTQYF	TRBJ2-3	once	TRBV7-6	TRBD2
TGCAGCGCTGGGGGACTAGCCCAAAACAATGAGCAGTTCTTC	CSAGGLAQNNEQFF	TRBJ2-1	.	TRBV29-1	TRBD2
TGTGCCAGCAGCCAAGCCCCTTCCTATAATTCACCCCTCCACTTT	CASSQAPSYNSPLHF	TRBJ1-6	.	TRBV3-1/TRBV3-2	.
TGTGCCAGCAGCCAAGAGCACAGGGGCTATGGCTACACCTTC	CASSQEHRGYGYTF	TRBJ1-2	.	TRBV4-2	TRBD1